This entry is about one T cell receptor beta chain. Its specificity is not known. This entry is derived from a study of cytomegalovirus exposure and HLA in healthy donors. For the study at large: Of the donors genotyped, approximately 430 in all, about 82% fell in the Caucasian-associated ancestry cluster. Study findings and constraints: The authors considered a cluster of highly shared sequence variants likely to be a sequencing artifact. Altogether, around 160 TCR beta chains were recorded as cytomegalovirus-associated.

Germline CDR1 is LNHDA and CDR2 is SQIVND (reference sequence). Trimming took 9 bases from V and 0 from J, leaving 14 bases between them. The CDR3 covers 14 residues. The PCR ran on 60 Vbeta and 13 Jbeta primers. Profiled with immunoSEQ multiplex PCR; TCRdb holds only in-frame clones, not every one. This sample's table has 120,000 to 150,000 clones. The receptor's source is a young woman in good health and CMV-seronegative. The chain uses TRBV19 and TRBJ1-1, with D possibly TRBD1 on 6 matching bases. Sequencing used PBMCs. CDR3 protein: CASRDIRLNTEAFF. The CDR3 DNA follows: TGTGCCAGCCGGGACATCCGGTTGAACACTGAAGCTTTCTTT.